One and the same sample provided the 22 T cell receptor beta chains below, sequenced in a study of post-analysis software for immune sequencing data. Findings and caveats of the study: Five TRBV segments, including TRBV5-6, TRBV5-1 and TRBV20-1, were more frequent in patients than controls.

These receptors have no identified antigens. Libraries were made from TCR beta cDNA, and they carried unique molecular identifiers. Each CDR3 protein is one row after TCRdb ran MiXCR on the PCR reads. The sample contains roughly 800,000 distinct CDR3 sequences, just over 45% of which appear only once. The sample comprised blood. The receptor source for this set is a girl aged 5-17 years with multiple sclerosis.

J is TRBJ1-5 and V is TRBV29-1; possible D gene TRBD1, 5 bases. Germline-derived CDR1 and CDR2 are SQVTM and ANQGSEA. The CDR3 runs 16 residues. This CDR3 is CIGRGRRRGGNQPQHF. The CDR3 bases are TGCATCGGCCGGGGCCGGCGGCGGGGCGGCAATCAGCCCCAGCATTTT. The full variable domain, rest sourced from reference TRBV29-1 and TRBJ1-5, is SAVISQKPSRDICQRGTSLTIQCQVDSQVTMMFWYRQQPGQSLTLIATANQGSEATYESGFVIDKFPISRPNLTFSTLTVSNMSPEDSSIYLCIGRGRRRGGNQPQHFGDGTRLSIL.

The chain carries TRBV27 and TRBJ1-2, with 7 bases lining up with TRBD1. The CDR3 runs 13 residues. Trimming took 6 bases from V and 5 from J; bases not matched to a gene: 6. CDR1 and CDR2 (germline): MNHEY, SMNVEV (reference sequence). CDR3 bases: TGTGCCAGCAGCCTACAGGGGAAATATGGCTACACCTTC. It is translated as CASSLQGKYGYTF.

The rearrangement uses TRBV20-1 and TRBJ2-5; TRBD1 matches at 7 bases. The CDR3 totals 14 residues. Germline CDR1 and CDR2: DFQATT and SNEGSKA (reference sequence). The ends lost 5 bases at V and 2 bases at J; junction bases unmatched: 8. The CDR3 protein is CSASRDSFQETQYF. CDR3 in DNA: TGCAGTGCTTCAAGGGACAGCTTTCAAGAGACCCAGTACTTC.

The chain combines TRBV20-1 with TRBJ1-3; the match to TRBD1 covers 10 bases. V shed 6 bases and J 2 bases; nucleotides not matched to a gene: 13. The CDR3 loop spans 17 amino acids. Germline lookup yields CDR1 DFQATT and CDR2 SNEGSKA (reference sequence). The CDR3 is CSAGARTGGSTGNTIYF. The DNA for the CDR3 is TGCAGTGCCGGGGCCCGGACAGGGGGTTCTACTGGAAACACCATATATTTT.

The rearrangement joins TRBV4-1 to TRBJ2-7; the D gene is possibly TRBD2 (5 bases). Germline lookup yields CDR1 MGHRA and CDR2 YSYEKL. The CDR3 is made up of 15 amino acids. V shed 0 bases and J shed 4 bases, with 13 bases lying between them. The CDR3 DNA follows: TGCGCCAGCAGCCAAGATCCCCGGGGAAATTACGAGCAGTACTTC. As protein: CASSQDPRGNYEQYF.

This chain links TRBV4-2 with TRBJ1-5; no clear D gene. Trimming pared 0 bases from V and 4 bases from J, leaving 10 bases between. The CDR3 runs to 15 residues. The germline V gene encodes CDR1 LGHNA and CDR2 YNFKEQ. In DNA form, the CDR3 reads TGTGCCAGCAGCCAAGAGGTAGGGAAAAATCAGCCCCAGCATTTT. This translates into CASSQEVGKNQPQHF.

The V and J genes are TRBV27 and TRBJ2-3, with 8 bases fitting TRBD2. The CDR3 covers 14 residues. The V segment lost 2 bases and the J segment 6 bases; nucleotides outside the gene matches: 4. Germline lookup yields CDR1 MNHEY and CDR2 SMNVEV (reference sequence). In DNA form, the CDR3 reads TGTGCCAGCAGTTTAACTAGCGGTTTTGATACGCAGTATTTT. It codes for CASSLTSGFDTQYF.

This clonotype was counted between two and nine times. The chain combines TRBV20-1 with TRBJ2-7; a weak D match, TRBD2 (6 bases). The CDR3 covers 13 residues. CDR1 DFQATT and CDR2 SNEGSKA come from the germline V gene (reference sequence). Trimming took 4 bases from V and 7 from J, leaving 17 bases between them. The CDR3 protein is CSANRDGSGEQYF. Written as DNA, the CDR3 is TGCAGTGCTAACCGGGACGGGAGCGGAGAGCAGTACTTC.

The chain carries TRBV18 and TRBJ2-5, with unresolved D. Trimming cost V 6 bases and J 0 bases, with 14 bases left between them. Germline-derived CDR1 and CDR2 are KGHSH and LQKENI. This CDR3 comprises 15 residues. CDR3 loop: CASSPVFGYQETQYF. In nucleotides, the CDR3 is TGTGCCAGCTCGCCAGTGTTCGGGTACCAAGAGACCCAGTACTTC.

This clonotype was observed many times. The chain carries TRBV13 and TRBJ2-7; 10 bases agree with TRBD1. This CDR3 spans 15 amino acids. Germline loops: CDR1 PRHDT, CDR2 FYEKMQ (reference sequence). The junction had 6 bases not matched to a gene; V was cut back by 3 bases and J by 4 bases. The CDR3 here is CASSFPGQGKYEQYF. For the CDR3, the DNA is TGTGCCAGCAGCTTTCCGGGACAGGGGAAATACGAGCAGTACTTC.

V is TRBV12-3 or TRBV12-4 and J is TRBJ1-2; D possibly corresponds to TRBD1 (5 bases). The CDR3 covers 13 residues. The V gene lost 3 bases and the J gene lost 8 bases, with 13 bases spanning the gap. CDR3 sequence: CASSFWAGRGYTF. The CDR3, as DNA: TGTGCCAGCAGTTTCTGGGCAGGGCGCGGCTACACCTTC.

This clonotype came up a few times. The V gene is TRBV5-1, the J gene TRBJ1-1; perhaps TRBD1 as D (5 bases). The V gene lost 6 bases and the J gene lost 2 bases, with 20 bases spanning the gap. Per germline, CDR1 SGHRS and CDR2 YFSETQ. The CDR3 covers 16 residues. The CDR3 sequence: CASKEGSGTTNTEAFF. CDR3 sequence (DNA): TGCGCCAGCAAGGAGGGGAGTGGCACGACCAACACTGAAGCTTTCTTT.

In this sample, this clonotype turned up once. V gene TRBV29-1 combines with J gene TRBJ2-3; TRBD2 might be the D (6 bases). Trimming shortened V by 6 bases and J by 2 bases, and 15 bases separated the two germline ends. This CDR3 contains 14 residues. Germline V gives CDR1 SQVTM, CDR2 ANQGSEA. The chain's CDR3 is CSVWVGGATDTQYF. For the CDR3, the DNA is TGCAGCGTATGGGTTGGCGGGGCCACAGATACGCAGTATTTT.

The chain combines TRBV7-9 with TRBJ2-6, with 8 bases fitting TRBD1. Germline CDR1 SEHNR, CDR2 FQNEAQ (reference sequence). The V and J ends lost 6 bases and 1 base, in that order; junction bases with no gene match: 11. The CDR3 has 18 residues. CDR3 region: CASRQSGGAGSGANVLTF. The CDR3 nucleotides read TGTGCCAGCAGACAATCAGGGGGCGCCGGTTCTGGGGCCAACGTCCTGACTTTC.

V is TRBV27 and J is TRBJ2-7; tentative D call: TRBD1 (5 bases). CDR3 length equals 14 residues. Trimming pared 3 bases from V and 3 bases from J, leaving 12 bases between. Germline values: CDR1 MNHEY, CDR2 SMNVEV (reference sequence). The CDR3 DNA is TGTGCCAGCAGTTTCCTAGGGGCGAGCTACGAGCAGTACTTC. It codes for CASSFLGASYEQYF.

The V call is TRBV15, the J call TRBJ1-1; TRBD1 agrees at 7 bases. CDR1 and CDR2 from the germline V gene are LNHNV and YYDKDF (reference sequence). V lost 3 bases to trimming and J lost 4 bases; unmatched junction nucleotides: 11. CDR3 size: 16 residues. The CDR3 coding sequence is TGTGCCACCAGCAGCGACAGGGCGCTCCGGGGCACTGAAGCTTTCTTT. Amino acids: CATSSDRALRGTEAFF.

The chain links TRBV28 to TRBJ2-7; D is perhaps TRBD1 (6 bases). Germline V CDR1 and CDR2: MDHEN, SYDVKM. This CDR3 has 15 amino acids. V was pared by 6 bases and J by 0 bases, with 15 bases between. The CDR3 DNA reads as TGTGCCAGCAGGCTACAGGGTTCGAGCTCCTACGAGCAGTACTTC. Encoded protein: CASRLQGSSSYEQYF.

This rearrangement joins TRBV29-1 to TRBJ2-2; TRBD2 aligns across 12 bases. The V and J ends lost 4 bases and 1 base, in that order; junction bases with no gene match: 7. CDR3 size: 17 residues. Looked up from germline, CDR1 is SQVTM and CDR2 is ANQGSEA. As DNA, the CDR3 is TGCAGCGTTGTGAGCGCTAGCGGGAGGGGGAACACCGGGGAGCTGTTTTTT. Translation gives CSVVSASGRGNTGELFF.

This clonotype was picked up many times. This rearrangement joins TRBV4-1 to TRBJ2-7; TRBD1 matches 7 bases. Germline loops: CDR1 MGHRA, CDR2 YSYEKL. V shed 1 base, J shed 3 bases, and the junction held 3 bases outside the gene matches. The CDR3 extends over 14 amino acids. Written as DNA, the CDR3 is TGCGCCAGCAGCCAAGGGACAGGAGACTACGAGCAGTACTTC. Translated, it gives CASSQGTGDYEQYF.

This clonotype was counted between two and nine times. The chain is built from TRBV30 and TRBJ1-6; no firm D call. Trimming stripped 1 base from V and 9 bases from J, with 13 bases between. CDR3 length: 14 residues. Per the germline V gene, CDR1 is GTSNPN and CDR2 is SVGIG (reference sequence). The CDR3 bases are TGTGCCTGGAGTGGCGGACGCGGACGTTCACCCCTCCACTTT. Protein: CAWSGGRGRSPLHF. The whole variable domain, remainder taken from reference TRBV30 and TRBJ1-6, is SQTIHQWPATLVQPVGSPLSLECTVEGTSNPNLYWYRQAAGRGLQLLFYSVGIGQISSEVPQNLSASRPQDRQFILSSKKLLLSDSGFYLCAWSGGRGRSPLHFGNGTRLTVT.

The rearrangement joins TRBV14 to TRBJ2-5; D possibly uses TRBD1 or TRBD2 (5 bases each). The CDR3 runs 18 residues. Germline V gives CDR1 SGHDN, CDR2 FVKESK. V was shortened by 4 bases and J by 4 bases, with 25 bases between the two germline ends. The CDR3 nucleotides read TGTGCCAGCAGCCGCAAAAGAGGGCCCTCAGGGACCGGAGAGACCCAGTACTTC. Translating it yields CASSRKRGPSGTGETQYF. The full variable domain, with the rest looked up from reference TRBV14 and TRBJ2-5, is EAGVTQFPSHSVIEKGQTVTLRCDPISGHDNLYWYRRVMGKEIKFLLHFVKESKQDESGMPNNRFLAERTGGTYSTLKVQPAELEDSGVYFCASSRKRGPSGTGETQYFGPGTRLLVL.

This clonotype appeared a few times. The CDR3, as DNA: TGTGCCAGCAGCTCTGGTTCGGGAGGCCTTGACAATGAGCAGTTCTTC. Translated, it gives CASSSGSGGLDNEQFF. The rearrangement joins TRBV7-2 to TRBJ2-1, with TRBD2 matching over 7 bases. The V gene's germline CDR1 is SGHTA and CDR2 FQGNSA. The CDR3 extends over 16 amino acids. Germline trimming cut 4 bases from V and 5 bases from J; bases unmatched to any gene: 11.